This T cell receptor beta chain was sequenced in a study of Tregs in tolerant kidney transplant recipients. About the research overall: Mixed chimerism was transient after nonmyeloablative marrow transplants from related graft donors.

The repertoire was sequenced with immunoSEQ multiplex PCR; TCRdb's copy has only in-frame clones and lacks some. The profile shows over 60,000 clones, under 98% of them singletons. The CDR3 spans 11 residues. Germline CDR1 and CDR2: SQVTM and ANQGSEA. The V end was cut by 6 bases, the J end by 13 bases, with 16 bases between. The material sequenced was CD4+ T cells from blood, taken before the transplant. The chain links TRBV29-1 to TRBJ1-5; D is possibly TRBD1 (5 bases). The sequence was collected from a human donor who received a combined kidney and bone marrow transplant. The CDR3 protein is CSVGGTEPQHF. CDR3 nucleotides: TGCAGCGTCGGCGGGACCGAACCACAGCATTTT.